This T cell receptor beta chain was recovered during a study of cytomegalovirus exposure and HLA in healthy donors. Looking at the study overall: The 90 to 150 validation repertoires, a later analysis reported, used the same platform as the 700 or so repertoires from the first cohort.

Some clones are missing from TCRdb's copy, which holds only in-frame ones; the method was immunoSEQ multiplex PCR. The table has about 74,000 clones, 94% seen once. The CDR3 runs to 12 residues. Trimming stripped 7 bases from V and 2 bases from J, with 11 bases between. CDR1 and CDR2 (germline): SQVTM, ANQGSEA. This TCR was sampled from a man aged 18 to 30 in good health and CMV-seropositive. Source material: PBMCs. The chain links TRBV29-1 to TRBJ1-1; a possible D gene is TRBD1 (5 bases). The CDR3 region has the DNA TGCAGCGCCAGGGTTCCCAACACTGAAGCTTTCTTT. Translation: CSARVPNTEAFF.